This TCR beta chain stems from a study of blood T cell repertoires in COVID-19 (TCRdb year 2020). Regarding the complete study: Collaborator samples came from the United States, Italy and Spain and covered acute and convalescent phases of COVID-19. A freely available public database, intended as a resource for researchers studying the immune response to SARS-CoV-2, is where the repertoires were released. Sample metadata almost always included a de-identified subject ID, COVID-19 status, age in years and sex. The samples were drawn from two sources: the first 160 participants of the ongoing ImmuneRACE study, and 1,254 subjects contributed by 6 global collaborators. Where HLA class I and class II types were available, the types were taken from metadata supplied by the sample provider, not from assay-based typing. The prospective study material was composed of cDNA or gDNA derived from T cells, B-cell-depleted T cells, or PBMCs. Subjects who had been exposed to COVID-19, were actively infected with it, or had recovered from it provided the deeply sampled blood TCRbeta repertoires that made up the dataset. Overall study results and their limits: How much clinical and demographic metadata was included differed by source and by participant, and the metadata was provided uncurated.

Each collaborating institution followed its own protocols to collect whole blood in K2EDTA tubes. Collaborator samples were shipped for TCRbeta analysis as frozen whole blood, isolated PBMCs, or DNA extracted from either sample type. TCRbeta CDR3 regions were amplified from genomic DNA by means of the immunoSEQ Assay, a bias-controlled multiplex PCR. As for the authors' bioinformatics: Nucleated cell counts per sample were estimated from amplification of reference gene primers within the assay. To quantify the absolute abundance of each unique TCRbeta CDR3 rearrangement, sequence reads were collapsed and filtered. Productive Simpson clonality was computed per sample as the square root of Simpson's diversity index over productive rearrangements. Here the immuneACCESS table is served through TCRdb, limited to in-frame sequences with V and J called. Missing clones are a known gap in these copies; in checked studies unresolved V genes cover under half, and the rest lacks a known reason. The V and J calls and the clone size are those of that table, but D and trimming were determined from the DNA. The sample has around 35,000 clones on record, 85% of them singletons. The ten most abundant clones make up roughly 7% of the sample.

This clone was picked up one time. There is no known antigen for this receptor. Nothing much larger sits one base from this clone, and base qualities are not available. Sequenced: peripheral blood. The TCR was taken from a human donor in a cohort sampled during active COVID-19.

The DNA sequence is given as TGCGCCAGCAGCTCCCAAGGGGGAATGAACACTGAAGCTTTCTTT. It translates to CASSSQGGMNTEAFF. The chain employs TRBV5-1 and TRBJ1-1, with a weak D call of TRBD1 (6 bases match). The CDR3, from cysteine to phenylalanine, totals 15 residues. Just CDR3 DNA is preserved here, 45 bases in frame from base 1. For CDR1 and CDR2, the germline V gene lists SGHRS and YFSETQ. V gives up 3 bases and J gives up 0 bases, and the segment between their germline ends measures 12 bases. The entire variable domain, with the stretches around the CDR3 drawn from the reference TRBV5-1 and TRBJ1-1 proteins, is KAGVTQTPRYLIKTRGQQVTLSCSPISGHRSVSWYQQTPGQGLQFLFEYFSETQRNKGNFPGRFSGRQFSNSRSEMNVSTLELGDSALYLCASSSQGGMNTEAFFGQGTRLTVV.